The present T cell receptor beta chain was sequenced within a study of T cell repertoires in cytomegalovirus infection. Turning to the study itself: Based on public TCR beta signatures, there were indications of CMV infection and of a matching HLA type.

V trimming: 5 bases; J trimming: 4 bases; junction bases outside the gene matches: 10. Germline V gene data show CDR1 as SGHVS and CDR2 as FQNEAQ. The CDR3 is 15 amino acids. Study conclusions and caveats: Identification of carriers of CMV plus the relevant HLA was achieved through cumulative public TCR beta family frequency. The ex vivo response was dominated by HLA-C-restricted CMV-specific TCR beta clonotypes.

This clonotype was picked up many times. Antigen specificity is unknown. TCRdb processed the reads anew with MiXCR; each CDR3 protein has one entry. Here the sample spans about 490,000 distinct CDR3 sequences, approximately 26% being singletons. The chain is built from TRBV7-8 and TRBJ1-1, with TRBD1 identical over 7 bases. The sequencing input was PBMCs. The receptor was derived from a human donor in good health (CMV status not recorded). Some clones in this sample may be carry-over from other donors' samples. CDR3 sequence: CASSATTGIGTEAFF. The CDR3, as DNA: TGTGCCAGCAGCGCCACGACAGGGATCGGCACTGAAGCTTTCTTT.